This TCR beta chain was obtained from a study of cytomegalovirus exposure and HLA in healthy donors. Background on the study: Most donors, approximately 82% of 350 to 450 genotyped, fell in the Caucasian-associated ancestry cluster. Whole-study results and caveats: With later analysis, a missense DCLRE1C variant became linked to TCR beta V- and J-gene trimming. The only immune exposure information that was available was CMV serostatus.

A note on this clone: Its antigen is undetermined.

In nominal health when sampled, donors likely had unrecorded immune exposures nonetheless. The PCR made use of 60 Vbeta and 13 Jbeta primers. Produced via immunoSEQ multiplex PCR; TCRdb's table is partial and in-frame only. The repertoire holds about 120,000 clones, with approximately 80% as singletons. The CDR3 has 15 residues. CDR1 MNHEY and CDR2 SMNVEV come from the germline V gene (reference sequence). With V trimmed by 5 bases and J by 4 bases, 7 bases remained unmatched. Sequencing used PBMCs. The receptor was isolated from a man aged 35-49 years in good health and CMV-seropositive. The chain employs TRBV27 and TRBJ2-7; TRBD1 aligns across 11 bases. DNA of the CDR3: TGTGCCAGCAGTGGCCGGGACAGGGGGGCGTACGAGCAGTACTTC. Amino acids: CASSGRDRGAYEQYF.